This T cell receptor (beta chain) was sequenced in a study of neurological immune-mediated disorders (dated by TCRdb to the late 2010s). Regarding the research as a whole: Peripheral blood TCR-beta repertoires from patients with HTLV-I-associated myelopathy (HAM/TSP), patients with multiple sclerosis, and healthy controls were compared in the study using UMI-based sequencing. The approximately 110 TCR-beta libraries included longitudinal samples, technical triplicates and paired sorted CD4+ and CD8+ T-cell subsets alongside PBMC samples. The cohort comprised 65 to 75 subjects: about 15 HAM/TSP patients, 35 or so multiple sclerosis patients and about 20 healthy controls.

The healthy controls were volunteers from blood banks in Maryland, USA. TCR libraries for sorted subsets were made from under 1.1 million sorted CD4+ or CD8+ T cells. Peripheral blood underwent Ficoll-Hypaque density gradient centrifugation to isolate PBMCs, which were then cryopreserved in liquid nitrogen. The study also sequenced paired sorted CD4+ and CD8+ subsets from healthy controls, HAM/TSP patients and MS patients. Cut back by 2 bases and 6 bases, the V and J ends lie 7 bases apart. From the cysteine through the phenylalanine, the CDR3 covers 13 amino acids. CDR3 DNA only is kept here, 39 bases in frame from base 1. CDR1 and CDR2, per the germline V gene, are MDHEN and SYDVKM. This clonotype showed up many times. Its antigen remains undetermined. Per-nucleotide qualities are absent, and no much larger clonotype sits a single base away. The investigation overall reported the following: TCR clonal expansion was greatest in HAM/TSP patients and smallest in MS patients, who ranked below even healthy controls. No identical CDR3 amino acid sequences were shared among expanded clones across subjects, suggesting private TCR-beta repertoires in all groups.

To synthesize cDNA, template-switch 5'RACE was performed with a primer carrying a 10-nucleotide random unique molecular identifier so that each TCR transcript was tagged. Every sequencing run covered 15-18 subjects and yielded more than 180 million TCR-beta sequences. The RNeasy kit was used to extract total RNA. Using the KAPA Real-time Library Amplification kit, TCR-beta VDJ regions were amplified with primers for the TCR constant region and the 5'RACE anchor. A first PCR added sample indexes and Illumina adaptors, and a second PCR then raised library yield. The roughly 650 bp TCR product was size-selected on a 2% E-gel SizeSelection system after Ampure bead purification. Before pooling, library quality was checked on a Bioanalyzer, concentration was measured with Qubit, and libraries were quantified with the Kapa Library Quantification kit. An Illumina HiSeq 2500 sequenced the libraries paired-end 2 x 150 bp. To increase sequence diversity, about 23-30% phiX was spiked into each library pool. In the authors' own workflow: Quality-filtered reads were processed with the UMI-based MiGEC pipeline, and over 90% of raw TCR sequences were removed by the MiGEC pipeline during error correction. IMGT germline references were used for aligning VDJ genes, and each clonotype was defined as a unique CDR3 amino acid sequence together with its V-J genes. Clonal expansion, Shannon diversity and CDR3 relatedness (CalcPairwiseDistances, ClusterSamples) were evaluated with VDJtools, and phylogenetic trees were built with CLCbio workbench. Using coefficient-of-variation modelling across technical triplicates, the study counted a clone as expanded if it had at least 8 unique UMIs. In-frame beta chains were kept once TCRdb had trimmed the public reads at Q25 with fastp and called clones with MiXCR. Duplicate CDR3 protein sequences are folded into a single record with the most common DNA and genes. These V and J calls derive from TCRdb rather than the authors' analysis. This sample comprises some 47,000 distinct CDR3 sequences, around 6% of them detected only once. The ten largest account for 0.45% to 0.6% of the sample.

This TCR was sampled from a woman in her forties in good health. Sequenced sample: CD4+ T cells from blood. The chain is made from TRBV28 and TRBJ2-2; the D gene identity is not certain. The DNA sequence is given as TGTGCCAGCAGTTTACGCGGAGCCGGGGAGCTGTTTTTT. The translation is CASSLRGAGELFF.